A single sample is the source of the 25 T cell receptor beta chains below, sequenced in a study of blood T cells in healthy people across ages (dated by TCRdb to about 2015). Receptor amplification or capture employed 5' RACE. Sequenced using an Illumina HiSeq 2500. A second PCR of about 6 to 12 cycles was performed with a sample-barcoded 5' primer and a J-beta primer mix. In TCRdb, the public reads were trimmed at Q25 with fastp and aligned with MiXCR, with productive beta chains retained. Rows with a matching CDR3 protein are joined into one entry that keeps the most common DNA and genes. The sample includes just over 1 million distinct CDR3 sequences, with 40% to 55% observed a single time. About 19% of the sample belongs to the ten largest clones. Material for sequencing was blood. The source of these receptors is a woman aged 55-75 years in good health.

The rearrangement links TRBV21-1 to TRBJ1-5; the table's D call of TRBD1 was not tested on the DNA. TRBV21-1 has pseudogene status. This CDR3 contains 16 residues. The CDR3 loop reads CASSKTDRDGNQPQHF. DNA for the CDR3: TGTGCCAGCAGCAAAACGGACAGGGATGGCAATCAGCCCCAGCATTTT.

This clonotype showed up many times. V is TRBV20-1 and J is TRBJ2-5; D gene unclear. The germline V gene has CDR1 DFQATT and CDR2 SNEGSKA (reference sequence). With 7 bases removed from V and 5 bases from J, the gap between germline ends came to 11 bases. This CDR3 has 11 residues. The CDR3 coding sequence is TGCAGTGTAAGATTCGGGGAGACCCAGTACTTC. Protein: CSVRFGETQYF.

The V and J genes are TRBV6-6 and TRBJ2-2; D ambiguous. The length of the CDR3 is 11 residues. V shed 6 bases and J shed 12 bases, with 11 bases lying between them. The V gene's germline CDR1 is MNHNY and CDR2 SVGAGI (reference sequence). As DNA, the CDR3 is TGTGCCAGCAGCACTACAACAAAGCTGTTTTTT. Translation gives CASSTTTKLFF.

V is TRBV9 and J is TRBJ1-6, with D possibly being TRBD1 (5 bases). Trimming stripped 0 bases from V and 13 bases from J, with 11 bases between. This CDR3 has 13 amino acids. Germline values: CDR1 SGDLS, CDR2 YYNGEE. The CDR3 reads CASSVDEGTPLHF. In DNA form, the CDR3 reads TGTGCCAGCAGCGTAGATGAGGGGACGCCCCTCCACTTT.

The CDR3 DNA reads as TGTGCCAGCACCCAAAGGACTAGCGGGGGTAGCTCAGATACGCAGTATTTT. Its translation: CASTQRTSGGSSDTQYF. V gene TRBV7-6 combines with J gene TRBJ2-3; 13 positions agree with TRBD2. Germline assignment: CDR1 SGHVS and CDR2 FNYEAQ. The CDR3 is 17 amino acids. The trim removed 7 bases at V and 4 bases at J, leaving 11 bases unmatched.

The genes are TRBV28 and TRBJ2-7, with D possibly TRBD1 on 6 matching bases. The CDR3 spans 15 residues. V was clipped by 2 bases and J by 12 bases, with 23 bases between them. Per germline, CDR1 MDHEN and CDR2 SYDVKM. The CDR3 reads CASSLTGTISGLWYF. CDR3 nucleotide sequence: TGTGCCAGCAGTTTAACCGGGACAATATCAGGGTTGTGGTACTTC.

The chain combines TRBV18 with TRBJ1-1; no definite D call. CDR1 and CDR2 from the germline V gene are KGHSH and LQKENI. V lost 6 bases to trimming and J lost 1 base, with 12 bases between them. The CDR3 length is 14 residues. This chain's CDR3 is CASSMKGSNTEAFF. The CDR3 coding sequence is TGTGCCAGCTCGATGAAGGGATCGAACACTGAAGCTTTCTTT. Variable domain in full (rest from reference TRBV18 and TRBJ1-1): NAGVMQNPRHLVRRRGQEARLRCSPMKGHSHVYWYRQLPEEGLKFMVYLQKENIIDESGMPKERFSAEFPKEGPSILRIQQVVRGDSAAYFCASSMKGSNTEAFFGQGTRLTVV.

V usage is TRBV29-1 and J usage is TRBJ2-7; no reliable D call. V lost 3 bases and J lost 7, with 19 bases in between. The V gene's germline CDR1 is SQVTM and CDR2 ANQGSEA. The CDR3 sequence is 14 residues long. The CDR3 region is CSVDNPPSYNEQYF. In DNA form, the CDR3 reads TGCAGCGTTGATAACCCGCCCTCCTACAATGAGCAGTACTTC.

The chain has TRBV6-5 and TRBJ2-5; 8 nucleotides align to TRBD2. CDR1 MNHEY and CDR2 SVGAGI come from the germline V gene. After removal of 6 bases from V and 1 base from J, the junction contained 7 bases not matched to a gene. This CDR3 is 15 amino acids long. In DNA, the CDR3 is TGTGCCAGCAGCTCGACTAGCGCCAGCCAAGAGACCCAGTACTTC. It encodes CASSSTSASQETQYF.

The chain recombines TRBV18 with TRBJ2-1, with 13 bases aligning to TRBD2. Germline V gene lookup returns CDR1 KGHSH and CDR2 LQKENI. CDR3 length: 16 residues. J gave up 8 bases and V 5 bases, and 9 bases lay outside the gene matches. The CDR3 sequence is CASSAKGLAGDHEQFF. In DNA form, the CDR3 reads TGTGCCAGCTCAGCCAAAGGACTAGCGGGAGACCATGAGCAGTTCTTC. The full variable domain, completed using reference TRBV18 and TRBJ2-1, is NAGVMQNPRHLVRRRGQEARLRCSPMKGHSHVYWYRQLPEEGLKFMVYLQKENIIDESGMPKERFSAEFPKEGPSILRIQQVVRGDSAAYFCASSAKGLAGDHEQFFGPGTRLTVL.

The chain has TRBV20-1 and TRBJ2-7; the D is unclear. The CDR3 loop spans 15 amino acids. V lost 6 bases and J lost 5, with 23 bases in between. Germline V gene lookup returns CDR1 DFQATT and CDR2 SNEGSKA (reference sequence). The CDR3 DNA follows: TGCAGTGCACCCAAGCCCCAACCAGCGATGGACGAGCAGTACTTC. It translates to CSAPKPQPAMDEQYF.

V is TRBV5-6 and J is TRBJ2-1; unclear D gene. In germline, CDR1 is SGHDT, CDR2 YYEEEE. This CDR3 contains 17 residues. V was pared by 2 bases and J by 4 bases, with 19 bases between. The DNA for the CDR3 is TGTGCCAGCAGCTTACTCCATCACGGAACCCTTTACAATGAGCAGTTCTTC. It specifies CASSLLHHGTLYNEQFF.

This chain uses TRBV7-7 with TRBJ2-5; TRBD2 aligns across 10 bases. This CDR3 has 15 amino acids. V gave up 3 bases and J gave up 5 bases; unmatched junction bases: 6. The germline CDR1 and CDR2 sequences are SSHAT and FNYEAQ (reference sequence). CDR3 sequence: CASSLFSGRSETQYF. The CDR3 DNA reads as TGTGCCAGCAGCTTGTTTAGCGGGAGGTCGGAGACCCAGTACTTC.

The rearrangement links TRBV15 to TRBJ1-5; 8 bases fit TRBD1. Germline assignment: CDR1 LNHNV and CDR2 YYDKDF (reference sequence). Unmatched junction bases numbered 4, after V lost 7 bases and J lost 5 bases. The CDR3 has 13 amino acids. CDR3 in DNA: TGTGCCACCACAACAGGGGGGGATCAGCCCCAGCATTTT. As protein: CATTTGGDQPQHF.

This clonotype came up a few times. The genes are TRBV20-1 and TRBJ2-7; 11 bases are shared with TRBD1. V was clipped by 6 bases and J by 0 bases; unmatched bases: 13. The CDR3 loop spans 17 amino acids. CDR1 DFQATT and CDR2 SNEGSKA come from the germline V gene (reference sequence). The CDR3 sequence is CSAQGTGGPFGSYEQYF. The CDR3 region has the DNA TGCAGTGCCCAAGGGACAGGGGGGCCATTCGGCTCCTACGAGCAGTACTTC.

In this sample, this clonotype turned up a few times. The chain employs TRBV28 and TRBJ2-7; TRBD1 matches at 7 bases. Germline V gene data show CDR1 as MDHEN and CDR2 as SYDVKM. This CDR3 region has 13 residues. Trimming removed 10 bases from V and 0 bases from J; junction bases left unmatched: 6. CDR3: CATSGQPSYEQYF. CDR3 coding DNA: TGTGCCACCTCGGGACAGCCCTCCTACGAGCAGTACTTC.

The V call is TRBV27, the J call TRBJ2-7; D is undetermined. Germline assignment: CDR1 MNHEY and CDR2 SMNVEV (reference sequence). Trimming stripped 4 bases from V and 5 bases from J, with 15 bases between. The CDR3 runs 14 residues. The CDR3 loop reads CASSYGRVEDEQYF. The CDR3 bases are TGTGCCAGCAGTTACGGAAGGGTAGAAGACGAGCAGTACTTC.

The V call is TRBV29-1, the J call TRBJ2-1; tentative D call: TRBD2 (6 bases). This CDR3 has 13 residues. V lost 3 bases and J lost 0, with 6 bases in between. In germline, CDR1 is SQVTM, CDR2 ANQGSEA. The CDR3 sequence: CSVDGSSYNEQFF. For the CDR3, the DNA is TGCAGCGTTGACGGGAGCTCCTACAATGAGCAGTTCTTC.

This CDR3 is CASAAWGGRETQYF. The CDR3 DNA reads as TGTGCCAGCGCCGCGTGGGGAGGGCGAGAGACCCAGTACTTC. V gene TRBV11-2 combines with J gene TRBJ2-5, with 7 bases lining up with TRBD2. The V gene end was trimmed by 8 bases and the J gene end by 4 bases; junction bases not matched to a gene: 10. The germline CDR1 and CDR2 sequences are SGHAT and FQNNGV. The CDR3 sequence is 14 residues long. The whole variable domain, filled in from reference TRBV11-2 and TRBJ2-5, reads EAGVAQSPRYKIIEKRQSVAFWCNPISGHATLYWYQQILGQGPKLLIQFQNNGVVDDSQLPKDRFSAERLKGVDSTLKIQPAKLEDSAVYLCASAAWGGRETQYFGPGTRLLVL.

The CDR3 sequence: CASSPQTSGAPDTQYF. As DNA, the CDR3 is TGTGCCAGCAGTCCGCAGACTAGCGGGGCCCCAGATACGCAGTATTTT. V is TRBV6-5 and J is TRBJ2-3; TRBD2 matches 11 bases. Losses at the gene ends were 5 bases for V and 4 bases for J; bases not matched to a gene: 8. Germline CDR1 and CDR2: MNHEY and SVGAGI. This CDR3 is 16 amino acids long.

There are many counts of this clonotype. The chain employs TRBV7-2 and TRBJ2-5, with 7 bases that match TRBD1. The CDR3 is 16 residues long. CDR1 is SGHTA, CDR2 FQGNSA, per germline. Trimming took 5 bases from V and 1 from J; bases not matched to a gene: 10. The CDR3 nucleotides read TGTGCCAGCAGCCCCCAGACAGGGTTTGTCCAAGAGACCCAGTACTTC. Its translation: CASSPQTGFVQETQYF.

This chain joins TRBV7-9 and TRBJ2-3; 8 nucleotides agree with TRBD1. Germline CDR1 is SEHNR and CDR2 is FQNEAQ (reference sequence). Losses at the gene ends were 2 bases for V and 7 bases for J; bases not matched to a gene: 8. CDR3 length equals 15 residues. The CDR3 loop reads CASSLPDRGGNTQYF. The CDR3 DNA reads TGTGCCAGCAGCTTACCCGACAGGGGTGGGAATACGCAGTATTTT.

V gene TRBV11-3 combines with J gene TRBJ1-1; tentative D call: TRBD1 (5 bases). Germline CDR1 SGHNT, CDR2 YENEEA. Trimming left V 4 bases short and J 3 bases short, with 15 bases between. This CDR3 is 15 amino acids long. CDR3 residues: CASSSRGGMDTEAFF. The DNA of the CDR3 is TGTGCCAGCAGCTCCCGTGGGGGGATGGACACTGAAGCTTTCTTT.

This clonotype was detected only a few times. The chain combines TRBV5-1 with TRBJ1-1, with TRBD1 matching over 10 bases. The J segment lost 5 bases and the V segment lost 3 bases, leaving 7 bases of the junction unmatched. This CDR3 is 15 amino acids long. Germline V gene data show CDR1 as SGHRS and CDR2 as YFSETQ. The chain's CDR3 is CASSSTGGEWTEAFF. DNA of the CDR3: TGCGCCAGCAGCTCGACAGGGGGCGAATGGACTGAAGCTTTCTTT.

A few counts support this clonotype. J is TRBJ2-3 and V is TRBV27; D uncertain. The V gene lost 4 bases and the J gene lost 0 bases, with 14 bases spanning the gap. Per germline, CDR1 MNHEY and CDR2 SMNVEV (reference sequence). The CDR3 is 16 amino acids. The CDR3 nucleotides are TGTGCCAGCAGTTCCTCCCATGACCCTAGCACAGATACGCAGTATTTT. It encodes CASSSSHDPSTDTQYF.